These 25 T cell receptor beta chains originate from one sample sequenced in a study of shared clonotypes between healthy human individuals. This table comes from immunoSEQ multiplex PCR, and its TCRdb copy is limited to in-frame clones, with some not included. The sample includes under 85,000 clones, over 55% of them seen just once. Sequencing input: memory CD8+ T cells sorted from blood. Indicated subset: CD45RO+ cells pooled with CCR7-negative TemRA cells. Receptor source: a man aged 25 to 40 in good health.

V is TRBV7-9 and J is TRBJ2-1; no firm D call. The V and J ends lost 4 bases and 0 bases respectively, with 10 bases between them. The CDR3 has 15 amino acids. Germline V lookup: CDR1 SEHNR, CDR2 FQNEAQ (reference sequence). The CDR3 here is CASSSRHDSYNEQFF. As DNA, the CDR3 is TGTGCCAGCAGCTCCAGACACGACTCCTACAATGAGCAGTTCTTC.

The CDR3 reads CASSLGQGGTQYF. The CDR3 coding sequence is TGCGCCAGCAGCTTGGGACAGGGAGGGACCCAGTACTTC. The chain combines TRBV5-1 with TRBJ2-5; maybe TRBD1 (7 bases). V lost 0 bases and J lost 7, with 10 bases in between. Per the germline V gene, CDR1 is SGHRS and CDR2 is YFSETQ. CDR3 length equals 13 residues.

V usage is TRBV6-1 and J usage is TRBJ1-5; 7 bases map to TRBD1. This CDR3 contains 16 residues. Trimming cost V 3 bases and J 2 bases; bases outside gene matches: 7. The germline V gene encodes CDR1 MNHNS and CDR2 SASEGT. The CDR3 bases are TGTGCCAGCAGTGACAGACAGGGTATGGGCAATCAGCCCCAGCATTTT. It is translated as CASSDRQGMGNQPQHF.

This chain joins TRBV11-2 and TRBJ2-1; 12 bases fit TRBD2. Trimming removed 5 bases from V and 7 bases from J; junction bases left unmatched: 6. Looked up from germline, CDR1 is SGHAT and CDR2 is FQNNGV. This CDR3 is 15 amino acids long. CDR3 sequence: CASSDLAGGRNEQFF. The CDR3 DNA follows: TGTGCCAGCAGCGACCTAGCGGGAGGGCGTAATGAGCAGTTCTTC.

The chain carries TRBV10-2 and TRBJ2-1, with D perhaps TRBD2 (5 bases). V shed 2 bases and J shed 5 bases, with 13 bases lying between them. CDR3 length: 15 residues. Germline V gene lookup returns CDR1 WSHSY and CDR2 SAAADI. The CDR3 DNA is TGCGCCAGCAGTGAGGATCCGAGCGGACACAATGAGCAGTTCTTC. Translation: CASSEDPSGHNEQFF.

The rearrangement links TRBV5-4 to TRBJ2-7; TRBD1 matches 8 bases. V gave up 0 bases and J gave up 6 bases; unmatched junction bases: 5. The CDR3 length is 14 residues. The germline gives CDR1 SGHNT, CDR2 YYREEE (reference sequence). This CDR3 reads CASSLAATGAEQYF. CDR3 DNA sequence: TGTGCCAGCAGCTTGGCTGCGACAGGGGCCGAGCAGTACTTC. Full variable domain (rest looked up from reference TRBV5-4 and TRBJ2-7): ETGVTQSPTHLIKTRGQQVTLRCSSQSGHNTVSWYQQALGQGPQFIFQYYREEENGRGNFPPRFSGLQFPNYSSELNVNALELDDSALYLCASSLAATGAEQYFGPGTRLTVT.

The CDR3 bases are TGTGCCAGCAGCACGGACAGGGCCCACTATGGCTACACCTTC. It encodes CASSTDRAHYGYTF. The chain employs TRBV5-6 and TRBJ1-2; 8 nucleotides line up with TRBD1. This CDR3 contains 14 residues. Germline V gene data show CDR1 as SGHDT and CDR2 as YYEEEE. The trim removed 4 bases at V and 3 bases at J, leaving 5 bases unmatched.

The chain employs TRBV9 and TRBJ2-7, with 8 nucleotides matching TRBD1. The CDR3 sequence is 14 residues long. Germline CDR1 SGDLS, CDR2 YYNGEE. The V gene end was trimmed by 4 bases and the J gene end by 5 bases; junction bases not matched to a gene: 8. CDR3 bases: TGTGCCAGCAGCCCCTCGACAGGGGTCCACGAGCAGTACTTC. Residues: CASSPSTGVHEQYF.

The rearrangement uses TRBV6-6 and TRBJ2-7, with D hard to call. Trimming removed 4 bases at V and 2 bases at J, with 6 bases between. The CDR3 totals 12 residues. Germline values: CDR1 MNHNY, CDR2 SVGAGI (reference sequence). CDR3 region: CASSSSTYEQYF. The CDR3 bases are TGTGCCAGCAGTTCGAGTACCTACGAGCAGTACTTC.

The sample holds one count of this clone. V gene TRBV28 combines with J gene TRBJ1-1, with D possibly TRBD1 on 6 matching bases. The CDR3 is made up of 15 amino acids. Germline V gene data show CDR1 as MDHEN and CDR2 as SYDVKM. Trimming took off 3 bases at V and 1 base at J, with 12 bases between the two ends. CDR3 nucleotides: TGTGCCAGCAGTTTCACCCTGACAGGGAACACTGAAGCTTTCTTT. Protein sequence: CASSFTLTGNTEAFF.

This clone was recorded many times. V gene TRBV6-4 combines with J gene TRBJ2-3; 7 nucleotides agree with TRBD1. Per germline, CDR1 MRHNA and CDR2 SNTAGT. Trimming cost V 0 bases and J 5 bases; bases outside gene matches: 5. This CDR3 has 15 residues. CDR3 loop: CASSDSGAGGDTQYF. The CDR3 DNA is TGTGCCAGCAGTGACTCAGGGGCAGGGGGAGATACGCAGTATTTT.

The table lists this clone with many counts. J is TRBJ2-6 and V is TRBV6-5, with D unclear. Germline V lookup: CDR1 MNHEY, CDR2 SVGAGI. The CDR3 covers 15 residues. The ends were cut back, 0 bases at V and 1 base at J, with 4 bases in the middle. CDR3 loop: CASSYSVSGANVLTF. DNA of the CDR3: TGTGCCAGCAGTTACTCAGTATCTGGGGCCAACGTCCTGACTTTC.

The chain links TRBV30 to TRBJ2-1; D gene ambiguous. Germline assignment: CDR1 GTSNPN and CDR2 SVGIG (reference sequence). The ends were cut back, 4 bases at V and 8 bases at J, with 9 bases in the middle. The CDR3 has 11 residues. CDR3 in amino acids: CAWTNRYEQFF. CDR3 nucleotide sequence: TGTGCCTGGACCAATCGGTATGAGCAGTTCTTC.

This chain connects TRBV2 to TRBJ2-7; 8 positions match TRBD2. The trim removed 6 bases at V and 3 bases at J, leaving 7 bases unmatched. CDR1 SNHLY and CDR2 FYNNEI come from the germline V gene. The CDR3 totals 14 residues. The CDR3 here is CASRIGLADYEQYF. Written as DNA, the CDR3 is TGTGCCAGCAGAATAGGACTAGCAGACTACGAGCAGTACTTC.

The chain joins TRBV28 to TRBJ2-7, with TRBD2 identical over 11 bases. Germline V lookup: CDR1 MDHEN, CDR2 SYDVKM. CDR3 size: 12 residues. This CDR3 reads CAIGTSGYEQYF. The CDR3 DNA reads as TGTGCTATTGGGACTAGCGGCTACGAGCAGTACTTC.

Here the CDR3 reads CASSVRGSYQETQYF. The CDR3 DNA follows: TGTGCCAGCAGCGTGAGGGGGTCGTACCAAGAGACCCAGTACTTC. The chain joins TRBV9 to TRBJ2-5, with TRBD1 as a possible D gene (6 bases). Deletions cut 2 bases from V and 0 bases from J, with 11 bases between. Germline CDR1 is SGDLS and CDR2 is YYNGEE. This CDR3 is 15 amino acids long.

This chain links TRBV7-2 with TRBJ2-2, with D perhaps given as TRBD1 or TRBD2 (5 bases each). Trimming cost V 1 base and J 6 bases, with 6 bases left between them. The CDR3 is 13 amino acids. Germline assignment: CDR1 SGHTA and CDR2 FQGNSA. CDR3 nucleotides: TGTGCCAGCAGCTTAGTGGGGGCCGGGGAGCTGTTTTTT. Protein sequence: CASSLVGAGELFF.

This clone was seen only a few times. The same CDR3 is also encoded by other DNA sequences in this sample. The V gene is TRBV28, the J gene TRBJ1-5; D gene ambiguous. Trimming took 5 bases from V and 0 from J, leaving 8 bases between them. CDR3 size: 14 residues. CDR1 and CDR2 (germline): MDHEN, SYDVKM. CDR3: CASSEGYSNQPQHF. The CDR3 DNA sequence: TGTGCCAGCAGTGAAGGGTATAGCAATCAGCCCCAGCATTTT.

With respect to this clone: A much larger clone is a single base away; this may be a read error. V gene TRBV28 combines with J gene TRBJ2-2, with 9 nucleotides matching TRBD1. After removal of 6 bases from V and 3 bases from J, the junction contained 5 bases not matched to a gene. Germline-derived CDR1 and CDR2 are MDHEN and SYDVKM. The CDR3 is made up of 15 amino acids. CDR3 residues: CASSPGTGHTGELFF. In DNA, the CDR3 is TGTGCCAGCAGCCCCGGGACAGGGCACACCGGGGAGCTGTTTTTT. Based on the CDR3 plus reference TRBV28 and TRBJ2-2, the full variable domain is DVKVTQSSRYLVKRTGEKVFLECVQDMDHENMFWYRQDPGLGLRLIYFSYDVKMKEKGDIPEGYSVSREKKERFSLILESASTNQTSMYLCASSPGTGHTGELFFGEGSRLTVL.

The genes are TRBV18 and TRBJ2-3; D is unclear. This CDR3 has 13 amino acids. Between the trimmed V and J ends, which lost 3 bases and 4 bases, there was a span of 8 bases. The germline V gene has CDR1 KGHSH and CDR2 LQKENI. The CDR3 nucleotides are TGTGCCAGCTCACCGGGCGTCGCAGATACGCAGTATTTT. Translating it yields CASSPGVADTQYF.

This chain connects TRBV27 to TRBJ2-1, with TRBD2 matching over 7 bases. There are 17 residues in the CDR3. Germline V gives CDR1 MNHEY, CDR2 SMNVEV (reference sequence). The V gene end was trimmed by 5 bases and the J gene end by 4 bases; junction bases not matched to a gene: 14. The CDR3 nucleotides are TGTGCCAGCAGTCGCCCCGTGGGAGGGAGAGTTTACAATGAGCAGTTCTTC. Its translation is CASSRPVGGRVYNEQFF.

The genes are TRBV7-3 and TRBJ2-3, with D maybe TRBD2 (5 bases). The CDR3 loop spans 14 amino acids. The germline V gene encodes CDR1 SGHTA and CDR2 FQGTGA. The germline V and J ends were trimmed by 5 bases and 4 bases, with 13 bases remaining between them. CDR3 loop: CASSPRGWSDTQYF. The CDR3 DNA sequence: TGTGCCAGCAGCCCACGAGGGTGGTCAGATACGCAGTATTTT.

This clone has at least ten counts. J is TRBJ2-1 and V is TRBV28; no reliable D call. The CDR3 covers 14 residues. Germline-derived CDR1 and CDR2 are MDHEN and SYDVKM. The V and J ends lost 7 bases and 10 bases respectively, with 20 bases between them. CDR3 protein: CASTSLGGNDEQFF. The CDR3 bases are TGTGCCAGCACATCCCTAGGTGGAAACGACGAGCAGTTCTTC.

The count of this clone is one. The rearrangement joins TRBV4-3 to TRBJ2-7, with a possible D match to TRBD1 (5 bases). CDR3 length: 17 amino acids. Germline-derived CDR1 and CDR2 are LGHNA and YSLEER. The V and J ends lost 6 bases and 0 bases respectively, with 21 bases between them. For the CDR3, the DNA is TGCGCCAGCAGTCCCCTGGGCCAGGGCAGGACCTCCTACGAGCAGTACTTC. Its protein is CASSPLGQGRTSYEQYF.

The rearrangement joins TRBV5-4 to TRBJ2-1; possible D gene TRBD2, 5 bases. V was clipped by 10 bases and J by 0 bases, with 17 bases between them. This CDR3 is built from 15 residues. From germline, CDR1 is SGHNT and CDR2 YYREEE (reference sequence). Here the CDR3 reads CACLWGASSYNEQFF. The CDR3 bases are TGTGCCTGTCTTTGGGGAGCTAGCTCCTACAATGAGCAGTTCTTC. Full variable domain (outside the CDR3, taken from reference TRBV5-4 and TRBJ2-1): ETGVTQSPTHLIKTRGQQVTLRCSSQSGHNTVSWYQQALGQGPQFIFQYYREEENGRGNFPPRFSGLQFPNYSSELNVNALELDDSALYLCACLWGASSYNEQFFGPGTRLTVL.